This T cell receptor (beta chain) was recorded in a study of cytomegalovirus exposure and HLA in healthy donors. PCR used 60 Vbeta primers and 13 Jbeta primers. Method: immunoSEQ multiplex PCR; TCRdb's copy keeps in-frame clones and lacks some. The sample has around 120,000 clones, around four fifths seen once. This clone was seen only once. The sequencing sample was made of PBMCs. This TCR derives from a man aged 60 to 69 in good health and CMV-seropositive.

The CDR3 spells CASSAIRTGETQYF. The CDR3 DNA sequence: TGCGCCAGCAGCGCAATCCGGACAGGCGAGACCCAGTACTTC. The rearrangement links TRBV5-1 to TRBJ2-5; 7 positions match TRBD1. CDR1 SGHRS and CDR2 YFSETQ come from the germline V gene. The length of the CDR3 is 14 residues. The ends lost 4 bases at V and 5 bases at J; junction bases unmatched: 8.